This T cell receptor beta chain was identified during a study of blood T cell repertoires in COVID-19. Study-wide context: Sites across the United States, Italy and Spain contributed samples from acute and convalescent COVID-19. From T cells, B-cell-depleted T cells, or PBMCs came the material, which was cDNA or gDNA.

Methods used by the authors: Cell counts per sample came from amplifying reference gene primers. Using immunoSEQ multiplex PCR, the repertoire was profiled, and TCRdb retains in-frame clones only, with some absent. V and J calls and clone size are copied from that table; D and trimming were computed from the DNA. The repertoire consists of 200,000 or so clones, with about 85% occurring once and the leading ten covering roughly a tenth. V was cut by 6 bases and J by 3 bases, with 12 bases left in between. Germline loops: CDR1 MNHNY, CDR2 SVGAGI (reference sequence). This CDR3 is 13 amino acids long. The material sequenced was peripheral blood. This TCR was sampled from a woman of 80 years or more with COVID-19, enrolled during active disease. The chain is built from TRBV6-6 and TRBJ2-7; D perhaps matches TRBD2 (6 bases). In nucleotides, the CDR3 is TGTGCCAGCAGCCCCGGGACTTACTACGAGCAGTACTTC. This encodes CASSPGTYYEQYF.